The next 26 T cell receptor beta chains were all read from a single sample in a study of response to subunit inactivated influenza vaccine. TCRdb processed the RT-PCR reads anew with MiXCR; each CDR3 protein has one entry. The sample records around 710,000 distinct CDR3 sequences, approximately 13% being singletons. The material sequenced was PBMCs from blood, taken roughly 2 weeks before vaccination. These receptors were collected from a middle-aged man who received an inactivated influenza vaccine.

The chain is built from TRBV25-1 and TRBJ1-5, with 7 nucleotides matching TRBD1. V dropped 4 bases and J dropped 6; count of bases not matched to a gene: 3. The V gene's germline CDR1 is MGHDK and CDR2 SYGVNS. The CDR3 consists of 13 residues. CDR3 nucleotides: TGTGCCAGCAGTGCACAGGGGCCTCAGCCCCAGCATTTT. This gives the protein CASSAQGPQPQHF.

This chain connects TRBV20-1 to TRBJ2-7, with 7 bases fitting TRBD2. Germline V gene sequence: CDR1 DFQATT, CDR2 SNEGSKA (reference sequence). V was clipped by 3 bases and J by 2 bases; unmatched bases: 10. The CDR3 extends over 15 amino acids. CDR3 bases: TGCAGTGCTAGGGAGGAATACGGACTAGCCTACGAGCAGTACTTC. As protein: CSAREEYGLAYEQYF.

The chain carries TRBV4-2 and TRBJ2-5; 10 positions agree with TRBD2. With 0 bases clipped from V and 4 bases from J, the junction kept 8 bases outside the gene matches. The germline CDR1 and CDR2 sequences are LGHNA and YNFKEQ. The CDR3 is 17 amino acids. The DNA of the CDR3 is TGTGCCAGCAGCCAAGAGGTAGCGGGGGGTGTGGGAGAGACCCAGTACTTC. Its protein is CASSQEVAGGVGETQYF.

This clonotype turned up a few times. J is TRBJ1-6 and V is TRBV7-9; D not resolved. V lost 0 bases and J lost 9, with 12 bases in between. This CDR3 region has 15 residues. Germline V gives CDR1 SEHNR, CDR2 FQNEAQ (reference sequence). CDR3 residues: CASSLAGSISSPLHF. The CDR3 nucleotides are TGTGCCAGCAGCTTAGCCGGGAGTATCTCTTCACCCCTCCACTTT.

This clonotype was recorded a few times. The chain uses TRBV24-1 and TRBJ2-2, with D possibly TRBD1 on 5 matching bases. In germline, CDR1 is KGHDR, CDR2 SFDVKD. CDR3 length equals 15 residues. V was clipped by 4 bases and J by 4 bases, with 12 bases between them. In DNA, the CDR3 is TGTGCCACCAGTGACTCGTCTGGGGCCACCGGGGAGCTGTTTTTT. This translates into CATSDSSGATGELFF.

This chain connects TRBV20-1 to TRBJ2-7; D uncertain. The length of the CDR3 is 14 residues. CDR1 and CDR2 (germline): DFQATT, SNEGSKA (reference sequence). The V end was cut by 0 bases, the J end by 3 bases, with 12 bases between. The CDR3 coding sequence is TGCAGTGCTAGAGAGGACGCACACCGCTACGAGCAGTACTTC. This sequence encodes CSAREDAHRYEQYF.

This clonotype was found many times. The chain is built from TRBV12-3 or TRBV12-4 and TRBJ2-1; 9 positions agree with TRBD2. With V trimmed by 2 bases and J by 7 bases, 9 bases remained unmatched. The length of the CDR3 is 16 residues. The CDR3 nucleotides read TGTGCCAGCAGTTTATCCGGCGGGAGGGCCTCAAATGAGCAGTTCTTC. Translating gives CASSLSGGRASNEQFF.

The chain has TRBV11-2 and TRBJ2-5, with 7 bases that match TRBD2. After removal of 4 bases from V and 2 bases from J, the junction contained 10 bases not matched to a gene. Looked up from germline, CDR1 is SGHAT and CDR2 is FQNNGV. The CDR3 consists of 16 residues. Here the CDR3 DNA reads TGTGCCAGCAGCTCCGGACTAGATTATCCGCAAGAGACCCAGTACTTC. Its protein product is CASSSGLDYPQETQYF.

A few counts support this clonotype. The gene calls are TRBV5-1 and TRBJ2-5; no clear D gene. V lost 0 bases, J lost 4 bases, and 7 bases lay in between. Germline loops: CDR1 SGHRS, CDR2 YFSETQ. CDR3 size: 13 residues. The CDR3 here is CASSLDGRETQYF. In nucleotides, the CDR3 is TGCGCCAGCAGCTTGGACGGCAGAGAGACCCAGTACTTC. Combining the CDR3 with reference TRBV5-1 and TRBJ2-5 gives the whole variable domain KAGVTQTPRYLIKTRGQQVTLSCSPISGHRSVSWYQQTPGQGLQFLFEYFSETQRNKGNFPGRFSGRQFSNSRSEMNVSTLELGDSALYLCASSLDGRETQYFGPGTRLLVL.

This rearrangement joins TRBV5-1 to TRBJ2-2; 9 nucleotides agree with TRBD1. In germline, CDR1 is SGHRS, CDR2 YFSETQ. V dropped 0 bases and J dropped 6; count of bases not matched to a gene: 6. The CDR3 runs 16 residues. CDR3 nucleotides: TGCGCCAGCAGCTTGGAGGGGACAGGGCTGGCCGGGGAGCTGTTTTTT. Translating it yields CASSLEGTGLAGELFF.

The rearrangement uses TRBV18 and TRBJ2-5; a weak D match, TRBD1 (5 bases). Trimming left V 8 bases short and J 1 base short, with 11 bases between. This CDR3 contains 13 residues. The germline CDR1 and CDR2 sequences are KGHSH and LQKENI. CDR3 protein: CASVGLGQETQYF. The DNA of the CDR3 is TGTGCCAGCGTGGGGCTGGGCCAAGAGACCCAGTACTTC.

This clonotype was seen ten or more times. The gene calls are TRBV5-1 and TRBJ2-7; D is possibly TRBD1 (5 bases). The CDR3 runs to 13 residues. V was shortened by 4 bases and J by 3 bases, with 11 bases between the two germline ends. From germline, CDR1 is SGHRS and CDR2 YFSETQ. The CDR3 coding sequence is TGCGCCAGCAGCCTCGGACAATACTACGAGCAGTACTTC. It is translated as CASSLGQYYEQYF.

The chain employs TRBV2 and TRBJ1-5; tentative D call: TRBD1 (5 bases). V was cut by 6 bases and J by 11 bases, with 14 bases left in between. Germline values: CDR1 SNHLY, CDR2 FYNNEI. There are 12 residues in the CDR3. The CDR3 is CASRWATGAQHF. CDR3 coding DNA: TGTGCCAGCAGATGGGCCACGGGGGCCCAGCATTTT.

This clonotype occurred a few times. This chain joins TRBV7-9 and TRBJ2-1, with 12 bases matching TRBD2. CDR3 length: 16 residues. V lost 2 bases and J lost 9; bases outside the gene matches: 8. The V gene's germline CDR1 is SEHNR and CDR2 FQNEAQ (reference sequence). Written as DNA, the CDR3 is TGTGCCAGCAGCTTAAGGCTAGCGGGAGGGGGCGGTGAGCAGTTCTTC. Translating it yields CASSLRLAGGGGEQFF.

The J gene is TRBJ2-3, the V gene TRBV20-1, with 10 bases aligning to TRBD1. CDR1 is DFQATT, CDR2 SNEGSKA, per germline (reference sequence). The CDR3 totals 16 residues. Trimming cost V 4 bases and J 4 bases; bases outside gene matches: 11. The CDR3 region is CSAIGTGEVLSDTQYF. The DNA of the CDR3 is TGCAGTGCTATTGGGACAGGGGAAGTGTTGTCAGATACGCAGTATTTT.

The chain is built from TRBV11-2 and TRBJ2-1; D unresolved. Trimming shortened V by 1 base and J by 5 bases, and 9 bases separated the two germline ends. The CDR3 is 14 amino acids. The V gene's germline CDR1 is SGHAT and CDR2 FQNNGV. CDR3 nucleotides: TGTGCCAGCAGCTTAGTGGGCATTAACAATGAGCAGTTCTTC. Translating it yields CASSLVGINNEQFF.

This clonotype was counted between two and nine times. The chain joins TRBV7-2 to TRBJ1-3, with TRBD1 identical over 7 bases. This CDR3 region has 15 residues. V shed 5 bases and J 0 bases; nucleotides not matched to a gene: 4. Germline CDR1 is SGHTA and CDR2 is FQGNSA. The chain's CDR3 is CASSRTGHSGNTIYF. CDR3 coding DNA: TGTGCCAGCAGCCGGACAGGCCACTCTGGAAACACCATATATTTT.

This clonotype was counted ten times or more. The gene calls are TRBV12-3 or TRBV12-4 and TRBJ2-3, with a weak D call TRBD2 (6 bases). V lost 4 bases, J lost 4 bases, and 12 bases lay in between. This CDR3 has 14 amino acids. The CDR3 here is CASSYVTSADTQYF. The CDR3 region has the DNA TGTGCCAGCAGTTATGTGACTAGTGCAGATACGCAGTATTTT.

Here the CDR3 DNA reads TGTGCCAGCAGTTTATGGCTAGCGGGAGCCCCAGATACGCAGTATTTT. The encoded protein is CASSLWLAGAPDTQYF. This chain connects TRBV28 to TRBJ2-3, with 10 bases identical to TRBD2. The V and J ends lost 0 bases and 4 bases, in that order; junction bases with no gene match: 4. This CDR3 is 16 amino acids long. The germline gives CDR1 MDHEN, CDR2 SYDVKM.

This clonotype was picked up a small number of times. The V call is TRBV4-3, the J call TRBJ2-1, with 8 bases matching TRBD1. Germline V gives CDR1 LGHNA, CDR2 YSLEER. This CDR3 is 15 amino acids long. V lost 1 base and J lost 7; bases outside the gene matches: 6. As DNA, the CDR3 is TGCGCCAGCAGCCAAGGACAGGGGAAGGCTAATGAGCAGTTCTTC. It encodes CASSQGQGKANEQFF.

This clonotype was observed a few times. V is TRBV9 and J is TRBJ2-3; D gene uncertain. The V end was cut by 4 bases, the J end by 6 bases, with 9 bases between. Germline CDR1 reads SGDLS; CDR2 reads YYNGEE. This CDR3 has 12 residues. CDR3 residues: CASSYGPDTQYF. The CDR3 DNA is TGTGCCAGCAGCTACGGGCCGGATACGCAGTATTTT.

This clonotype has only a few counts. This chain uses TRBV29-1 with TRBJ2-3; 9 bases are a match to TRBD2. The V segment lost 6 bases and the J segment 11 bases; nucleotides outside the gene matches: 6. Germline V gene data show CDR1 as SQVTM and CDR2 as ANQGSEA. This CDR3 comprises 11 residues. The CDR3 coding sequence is TGCAGCGTCTATAGCGGGAGAGGGCAGTATTTT. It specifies CSVYSGRGQYF.

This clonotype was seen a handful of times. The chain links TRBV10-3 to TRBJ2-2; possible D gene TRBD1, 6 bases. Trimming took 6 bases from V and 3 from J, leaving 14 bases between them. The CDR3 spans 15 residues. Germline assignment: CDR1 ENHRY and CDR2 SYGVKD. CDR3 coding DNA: TGTGCCATCAGCCAGGGGATTGTGGACACCGGGGAGCTGTTTTTT. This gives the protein CAISQGIVDTGELFF.

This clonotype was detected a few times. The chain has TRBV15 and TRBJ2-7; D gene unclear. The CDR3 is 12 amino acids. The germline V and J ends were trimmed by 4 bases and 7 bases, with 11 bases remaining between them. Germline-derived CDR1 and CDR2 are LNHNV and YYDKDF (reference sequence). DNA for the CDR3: TGTGCCACCAGCATTGCGCTAGGAGAGCAGTACTTC. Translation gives CATSIALGEQYF. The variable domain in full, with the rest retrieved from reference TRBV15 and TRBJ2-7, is DAMVIQNPRYQVTQFGKPVTLSCSQTLNHNVMYWYQQKSSQAPKLLFHYYDKDFNNEADTPDNFQSRRPNTSFCFLDIRSPGLGDTAMYLCATSIALGEQYFGPGTRLTVT.

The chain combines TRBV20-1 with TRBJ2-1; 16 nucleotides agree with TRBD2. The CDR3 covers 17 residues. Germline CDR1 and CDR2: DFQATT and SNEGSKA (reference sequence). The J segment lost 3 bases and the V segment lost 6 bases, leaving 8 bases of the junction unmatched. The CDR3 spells CSASGTSGGVDYNEQFF. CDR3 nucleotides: TGCAGTGCCAGCGGGACTAGCGGGGGGGTCGACTACAATGAGCAGTTCTTC.

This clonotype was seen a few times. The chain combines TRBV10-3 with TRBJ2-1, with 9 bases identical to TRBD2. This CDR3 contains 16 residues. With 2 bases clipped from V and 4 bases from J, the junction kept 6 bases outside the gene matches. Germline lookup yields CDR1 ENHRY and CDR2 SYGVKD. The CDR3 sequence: CAISEPAGGGYNEQFF. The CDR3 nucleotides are TGTGCCATCAGTGAGCCAGCGGGGGGAGGTTACAATGAGCAGTTCTTC.